This T cell receptor beta chain is drawn from a study of Ad26.COV2.S vaccination and SARS-CoV-2 variants. The wider study: Trial arm assignment for the donor was COV1001 Ad26.COV2.S. Study-level results: Non-spike TCR breadth did not differ much between vaccine and placebo recipients. Reportedly, after vaccination the spike-specific CD8+ and CD4+ T cell responses displayed substantial breadth. Total responses of T cells may have been underestimated by the analyses of TCR breadth and depth.

Remarks on this clone: Antigen specificity is unknown.

CDR3 size: 15 residues. CDR1 is MDHEN and CDR2 is SYDVKM in the germline V gene. The V end lost 4 bases, the J end lost 2 bases, and 14 bases lay between the germline ends. Here immunoSEQ multiplex PCR was the method, and the copy in TCRdb shows in-frame clones only, minus some. The sample shows 200,000 to 250,000 clones, roughly 90% of them seen only once. Treatment: 15 to 20 received Ad26.COV2.S at low or high dose, single or two shots; about 5 received placebo; per-sample allocation not given. Sampling took place 63 days after the first vaccine or placebo injection. The chain joins TRBV28 to TRBJ1-2, with D perhaps matching TRBD1 (6 bases). This specimen was peripheral blood, taken in a trial of Ad26.COV2.S vaccine versus placebo. This clonotype was obtained from a person aged 18-65 years who received the Ad26.COV2.S COVID-19 vaccine or a placebo. CDR3 amino acids: CASSSGGTRNYGYTF. Written as DNA, the CDR3 is TGTGCCAGCAGTTCCGGGGGGACACGGAACTATGGCTACACCTTC.